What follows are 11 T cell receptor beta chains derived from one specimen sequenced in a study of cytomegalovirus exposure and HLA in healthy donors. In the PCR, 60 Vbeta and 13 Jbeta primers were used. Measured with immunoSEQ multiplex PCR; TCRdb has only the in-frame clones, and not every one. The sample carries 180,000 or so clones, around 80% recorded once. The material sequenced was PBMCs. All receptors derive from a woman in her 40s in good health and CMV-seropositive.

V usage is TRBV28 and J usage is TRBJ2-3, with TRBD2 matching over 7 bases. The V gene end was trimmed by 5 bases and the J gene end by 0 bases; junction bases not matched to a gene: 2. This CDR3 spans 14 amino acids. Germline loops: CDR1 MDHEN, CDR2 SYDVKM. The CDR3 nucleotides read TGTGCCAGCAGTCGAGCGGGAAGCACAGATACGCAGTATTTT. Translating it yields CASSRAGSTDTQYF.

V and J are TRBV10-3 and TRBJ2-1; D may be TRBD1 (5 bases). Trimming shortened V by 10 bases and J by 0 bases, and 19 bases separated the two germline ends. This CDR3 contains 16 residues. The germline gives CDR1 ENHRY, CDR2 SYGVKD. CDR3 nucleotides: TGTGCCAGCGGACGTCGTAGGGGCAGCTCCTACAATGAGCAGTTCTTC. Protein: CASGRRRGSSYNEQFF.

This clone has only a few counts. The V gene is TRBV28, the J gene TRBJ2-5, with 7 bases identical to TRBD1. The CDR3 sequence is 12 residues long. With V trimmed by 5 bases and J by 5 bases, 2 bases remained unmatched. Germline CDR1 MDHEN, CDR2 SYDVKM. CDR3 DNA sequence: TGTGCCAGCAGTCTCAGGGGGGAGACCCAGTACTTC. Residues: CASSLRGETQYF.

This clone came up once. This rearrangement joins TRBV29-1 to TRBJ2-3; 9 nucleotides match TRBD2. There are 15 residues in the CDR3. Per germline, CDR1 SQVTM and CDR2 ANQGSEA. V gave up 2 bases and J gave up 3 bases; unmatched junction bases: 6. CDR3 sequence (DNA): TGCAGCGTTGAACCTTTTAGCGGGAGAACAGATACGCAGTATTTT. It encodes CSVEPFSGRTDTQYF.

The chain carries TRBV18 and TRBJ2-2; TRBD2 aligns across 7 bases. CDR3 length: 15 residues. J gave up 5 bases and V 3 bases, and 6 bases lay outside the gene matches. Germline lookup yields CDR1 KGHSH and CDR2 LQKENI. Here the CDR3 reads CASSPTLAETGELFF. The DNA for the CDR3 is TGTGCCAGCTCACCCACCCTAGCGGAGACCGGGGAGCTGTTTTTT.

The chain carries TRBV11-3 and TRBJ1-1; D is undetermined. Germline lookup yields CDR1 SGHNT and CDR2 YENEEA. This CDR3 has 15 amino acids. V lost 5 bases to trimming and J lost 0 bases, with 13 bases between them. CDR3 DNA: TGTGCCAGCAGCGCGGAGGGAGGAATGAACACTGAAGCTTTCTTT. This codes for CASSAEGGMNTEAFF.

CDR3 residues: CASSFGSGRFQEQFF. The CDR3 bases are TGTGCCAGCAGCTTTGGTAGCGGGAGATTCCAAGAGCAGTTCTTC. This chain connects TRBV11-3 to TRBJ2-1; 9 bases line up with TRBD2. CDR1 and CDR2 from the germline V gene are SGHNT and YENEEA. V shed 3 bases, J shed 10 bases, and the junction held 10 bases outside the gene matches. The CDR3 loop spans 15 amino acids.

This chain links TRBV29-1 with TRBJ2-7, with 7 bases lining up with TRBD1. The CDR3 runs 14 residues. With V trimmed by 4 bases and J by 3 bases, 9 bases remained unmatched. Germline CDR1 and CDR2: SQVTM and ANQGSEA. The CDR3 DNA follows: TGCAGCGTTGTGGTTACAGGGGATGGCTACGAGCAGTACTTC. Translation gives CSVVVTGDGYEQYF.

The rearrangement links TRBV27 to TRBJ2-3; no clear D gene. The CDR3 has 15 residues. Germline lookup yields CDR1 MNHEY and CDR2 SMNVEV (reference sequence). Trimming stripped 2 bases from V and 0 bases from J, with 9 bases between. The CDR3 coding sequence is TGTGCCAGCAGTTTAATCCCCGGGAGCACAGATACGCAGTATTTT. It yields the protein CASSLIPGSTDTQYF.

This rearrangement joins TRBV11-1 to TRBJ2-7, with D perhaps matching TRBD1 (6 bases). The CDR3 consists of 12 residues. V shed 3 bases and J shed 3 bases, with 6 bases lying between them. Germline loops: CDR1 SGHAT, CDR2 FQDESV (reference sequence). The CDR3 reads CASSLTGYEQYF. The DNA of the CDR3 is TGTGCCAGCAGCTTGACAGGCTACGAGCAGTACTTC.

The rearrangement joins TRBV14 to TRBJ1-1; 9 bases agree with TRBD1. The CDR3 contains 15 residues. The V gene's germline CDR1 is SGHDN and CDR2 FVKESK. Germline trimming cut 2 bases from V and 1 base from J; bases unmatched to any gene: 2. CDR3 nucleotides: TGTGCCAGCAGCCAAAAGACAGGGGGGAACACTGAAGCTTTCTTT. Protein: CASSQKTGGNTEAFF.